Shown below are 28 T cell receptor beta chains from a single sample sequenced in a study of identical twins. A single record per CDR3 protein comes from TCRdb applying MiXCR to the 5' RACE reads. The table records some 1,600,000 distinct CDR3 sequences, 32% of them present only once. The sample consisted of cord blood. The receptor source for this set is a newborn girl in good health.

This clonotype was counted only a few times. The V call is TRBV4-2, the J call TRBJ2-1; 10 nucleotides line up with TRBD2. V dropped 3 bases and J dropped 3; count of bases not matched to a gene: 5. CDR3 length: 16 residues. The germline V gene encodes CDR1 LGHNA and CDR2 YNFKEQ. Here the CDR3 DNA reads TGTGCCAGCAGCCATGGGGCTAGCGGGAGCTACAATGAGCAGTTCTTC. The encoded protein is CASSHGASGSYNEQFF.

This clonotype was observed many times. The J gene is TRBJ2-3, the V gene TRBV2; a weak D match, TRBD2 (5 bases). V was trimmed by 4 bases and J by 0 bases, leaving 11 bases between them. The CDR3 spans 15 residues. CDR1 is SNHLY and CDR2 is FYNNEI in the germline V gene. This CDR3 is CASSVSGGSTDTQYF. CDR3 nucleotides: TGTGCCAGCAGTGTCTCTGGCGGGAGCACAGATACGCAGTATTTT.

The chain combines TRBV27 with TRBJ2-7; D might be TRBD2 (5 bases). CDR1 and CDR2 from the germline V gene are MNHEY and SMNVEV (reference sequence). The CDR3 consists of 12 residues. Trimming removed 4 bases from V and 6 bases from J, with 10 bases in between. As DNA, the CDR3 is TGTGCCAGCAGTTGGAGAGGGCGCGAGCAGTACTTC. It yields the protein CASSWRGREQYF.

The J gene is TRBJ1-1, the V gene TRBV3-1; D gene unclear. V shed 0 bases and J shed 0 bases, with 11 bases lying between them. This CDR3 spans 16 amino acids. The germline gives CDR1 LGHDT, CDR2 YNNKEL (reference sequence). CDR3 sequence reads: CASSQDRLSMNTEAFF. CDR3 sequence (DNA): TGTGCCAGCAGCCAAGATCGGCTGTCCATGAACACTGAAGCTTTCTTT.

This clonotype has more than one count but fewer than ten. The chain has TRBV7-2 and TRBJ1-2, with TRBD1 as a possible D gene (6 bases). This CDR3 is built from 15 residues. V lost 6 bases to trimming and J lost 5 bases, with 19 bases between them. Germline loops: CDR1 SGHTA, CDR2 FQGNSA. CDR3 in DNA: TGTGCCAGCAGGTTCTCGGGACATGATATTTATGGCTACACCTTC. Translating gives CASRFSGHDIYGYTF. Based on the CDR3 plus reference TRBV7-2 and TRBJ1-2, the full variable domain is GAGVSQSPSNKVTEKGKDVELRCDPISGHTALYWYRQSLGQGLEFLIYFQGNSAPDKSGLPSDRFSAERTGGSVSTLTIQRTQQEDSAVYLCASRFSGHDIYGYTFGSGTRLTVV.

This chain links TRBV6-5 with TRBJ2-5, with D perhaps matching TRBD1 (6 bases). The J call is uncertain, as TRBJ2-1 better fits the DNA end. This CDR3 region has 13 residues. Germline V gene sequence: CDR1 MNHEY, CDR2 SVGAGI. In nucleotides, the CDR3 is TGTGCCAGCAGTAGACAGGAGTCAGAGACCCAGTTCTTC. Amino acids: CASSRQESETQFF.

This clonotype was counted only a few times. The chain carries TRBV7-2 and TRBJ2-7; 10 bases match TRBD2. This CDR3 is 14 amino acids long. Germline V gene lookup returns CDR1 SGHTA and CDR2 FQGNSA. The ends lost 5 bases at V and 9 bases at J; junction bases unmatched: 10. CDR3 coding DNA: TGTGCCAGCAGCCCATCTAGCGGGAGAAAGGGGCAGTACTTC. Its protein is CASSPSSGRKGQYF.

The V call is TRBV5-6, the J call TRBJ2-7, with 9 bases aligning to TRBD2. This CDR3 spans 16 amino acids. Unmatched junction bases numbered 15, after V lost 4 bases and J lost 7 bases. The germline V gene has CDR1 SGHDT and CDR2 YYEEEE. This CDR3 reads CASSAALAGAYNEQYF. The CDR3 nucleotides read TGTGCCAGCAGCGCGGCTTTAGCGGGGGCCTACAATGAGCAGTACTTC. Filled out from reference TRBV5-6 and TRBJ2-7, the complete variable domain reads DAGVTQSPTHLIKTRGQQVTLRCSPKSGHDTVSWYQQALGQGPQFIFQYYEEEERQRGNFPDRFSGHQFPNYSSELNVNALLLGDSALYLCASSAALAGAYNEQYFGPGTRLTVT.

This clonotype appeared a single time. The CDR3 coding sequence is TGTGCCAGCAGCTTTCAGTTGACCAAAAACATTCAGTACTTC. Translation: CASSFQLTKNIQYF. The chain is built from TRBV5-5 and TRBJ2-4, with D unclear. CDR3 length equals 14 residues. Looked up from germline, CDR1 is SGHKS and CDR2 is YYEKEE (reference sequence). Trimming removed 2 bases from V and 2 bases from J, with 8 bases in between.

This clonotype was seen a few times. The CDR3 here is CSARDGTALWENSPLHF. CDR3 DNA sequence: TGCAGTGCTAGAGATGGGACAGCCCTATGGGAAAATTCACCCCTCCACTTT. This chain links TRBV20-1 with TRBJ1-6; 7 positions match TRBD1. With V trimmed by 0 bases and J by 7 bases, 12 bases remained unmatched. Germline V gives CDR1 DFQATT, CDR2 SNEGSKA (reference sequence). The length of the CDR3 is 17 residues.

The chain recombines TRBV6-1 with TRBJ2-7; 10 positions agree with TRBD1. The DNA end is more similar to TRBJ2-5, so the J call may be wrong. The CDR3 is 14 amino acids. Germline V gives CDR1 MNHNS, CDR2 SASEGT. CDR3 sequence (DNA): TGTGCCAGCATTGACAGGGGGCTACGTGGGACCCAGTACTTC. Translation gives CASIDRGLRGTQYF.

V gene TRBV12-3 or TRBV12-4 combines with J gene TRBJ1-5; D is undetermined. The CDR3 has 12 residues. The germline V and J ends were trimmed by 6 bases and 6 bases, with 9 bases remaining between them. CDR3: CASRGRVQPQHF. CDR3 DNA sequence: TGTGCCAGCAGGGGTCGGGTTCAGCCCCAGCATTTT.

The CDR3 nucleotides are TGTGCCAGCAGTTCCAGGGGCTGGGCTTTCTTT. Translating gives CASSSRGWAFF. The genes are TRBV27 and TRBJ1-1; TRBD1 is a possible D gene (6 bases). Trimming removed 4 bases at V and 11 bases at J, with 11 bases between. CDR1 is MNHEY and CDR2 is SMNVEV in the germline V gene (reference sequence). The CDR3 loop spans 11 amino acids.

The sample holds a few counts of this clonotype. The CDR3 loop is CSARDEGTETQYF. The CDR3 DNA is TGCAGTGCTAGAGATGAGGGGACGGAGACCCAGTACTTC. V and J are TRBV20-1 and TRBJ2-5; tentatively, D is TRBD1 or TRBD2 (5 bases each). The CDR3 runs to 13 residues. V lost 0 bases and J 5 bases, leaving 10 bases between the germline ends. CDR1 and CDR2 (germline): DFQATT, SNEGSKA (reference sequence).

This clonotype was seen a few times. V usage is TRBV7-9 and J usage is TRBJ2-5, with TRBD2 matching over 7 bases. The CDR3 covers 14 residues. Germline CDR1 SEHNR, CDR2 FQNEAQ (reference sequence). With V trimmed by 1 base and J by 13 bases, 12 bases remained unmatched. The CDR3 DNA follows: TGTGCCAGCAGCTTAGATGGGGCGGGAGTGACGCCGTACTTC. Amino acid sequence: CASSLDGAGVTPYF.

V and J are TRBV11-2 and TRBJ2-7; D may be TRBD1 (5 bases). Germline V lookup: CDR1 SGHAT, CDR2 FQNNGV. Trimming cost V 1 base and J 7 bases, with 11 bases left between them. The CDR3 runs 13 residues. CDR3 bases: TGTGCCAGCAGCTTAGGACAGATCCTGGAGCAGTACTTC. Translating gives CASSLGQILEQYF.

The V and J genes are TRBV20-1 and TRBJ1-4, with 7 bases lining up with TRBD1. CDR3 size: 14 residues. V lost 1 base, J lost 5 bases, and 4 bases stayed unmatched. CDR1 and CDR2 (germline): DFQATT, SNEGSKA (reference sequence). CDR3 nucleotide sequence: TGCAGTGCTAGAGGGGAGGGGGCGAATGAAAAACTGTTTTTT. As protein: CSARGEGANEKLFF.

V and J are TRBV20-1 and TRBJ1-1; D is unclear. Germline values: CDR1 DFQATT, CDR2 SNEGSKA (reference sequence). Trimming removed 1 base at V and 3 bases at J, with 12 bases between. This CDR3 spans 14 amino acids. CDR3 nucleotides: TGCAGTGCTAGAGTTGGAGGCCCGCACACTGAAGCTTTCTTT. It translates to CSARVGGPHTEAFF.

The CDR3 nucleotides read TGTGCCAGCAGCCCCCCAGCGCCAGATACGCAGTATTTT. It yields the protein CASSPPAPDTQYF. This sequence joins TRBV3-1 and TRBJ2-3; D gene ambiguous. This CDR3 is built from 13 residues. Trimming took 4 bases from V and 4 from J, leaving 9 bases between them. The germline gives CDR1 LGHDT, CDR2 YNNKEL (reference sequence).

This clonotype was found a few times. The V and J genes are TRBV4-2 and TRBJ2-3; D remains ambiguous. V lost 9 bases and J 5 bases, leaving 15 bases between the germline ends. Germline V gene sequence: CDR1 LGHNA, CDR2 YNFKEQ. The CDR3 spans 13 residues. Written as DNA, the CDR3 is TGTGCCAGTTCCGGGTCCTCTAAAGATACGCAGTATTTT. Translated, it gives CASSGSSKDTQYF.

The rearrangement links TRBV3-1 to TRBJ1-6; 7 bases are shared with TRBD1. CDR3 length: 14 amino acids. Germline V gene sequence: CDR1 LGHDT, CDR2 YNNKEL (reference sequence). V lost 6 bases and J lost 10; bases outside the gene matches: 9. CDR3 in amino acids: CASRQTGSISPLHF. The DNA of the CDR3 is TGTGCCAGCAGGCAGACAGGGAGTATCTCACCCCTCCACTTT.

The rearrangement links TRBV29-1 to TRBJ2-5, with D hard to call. V was trimmed by 3 bases and J by 5 bases, leaving 10 bases between them. Germline V CDR1 and CDR2: SQVTM, ANQGSEA. The CDR3 has 12 amino acids. This chain's CDR3 is CSVEPSSETQYF. The DNA for the CDR3 is TGCAGCGTTGAGCCTAGTAGTGAGACCCAGTACTTC.

This sequence joins TRBV7-2 and TRBJ2-1; TRBD2 agrees at 9 bases. CDR3 length: 15 amino acids. The V gene's germline CDR1 is SGHTA and CDR2 FQGNSA. V shed 1 base, J shed 6 bases, and the junction held 4 bases outside the gene matches. Here the CDR3 reads CASSLVAGVANEQFF. The CDR3 coding sequence is TGTGCCAGCAGCTTAGTAGCGGGAGTAGCCAATGAGCAGTTCTTC.

This clonotype was observed once. At one of its ends the junction is not consistent with the germline gene, which may arise from a read error. J is TRBJ2-5 and V is TRBV20-1; 7 bases agree with TRBD2. The DNA end lines up better with TRBJ2-7; the J call may be wrong. This CDR3 is built from 17 residues. CDR1 and CDR2 from the germline V gene are DFQATT and SNEGSKA (reference sequence). The CDR3 sequence: CGAEPYRRAGEGYEQYF. The CDR3 DNA reads as TGCGGTGCCGAACCGTATCGTAGGGCGGGAGAAGGGTACGAGCAGTACTTC.

The chain recombines TRBV28 with TRBJ1-3; D possibly corresponds to TRBD1 (5 bases). This CDR3 has 17 amino acids. Germline CDR1 is MDHEN and CDR2 is SYDVKM. Trimming took 4 bases from V and 0 from J, leaving 16 bases between them. For the CDR3, the DNA is TGTGCCAGCAGTTCCCCCCGCCCAGGGACCTCTGGAAACACCATATATTTT. It codes for CASSSPRPGTSGNTIYF. Filled out from reference TRBV28 and TRBJ1-3, the complete variable domain reads DVKVTQSSRYLVKRTGEKVFLECVQDMDHENMFWYRQDPGLGLRLIYFSYDVKMKEKGDIPEGYSVSREKKERFSLILESASTNQTSMYLCASSSPRPGTSGNTIYFGEGSWLTVV.

A few counts support this clonotype. CDR3 nucleotide sequence: TGCGCCAGCAGCCAAGATATGCGCCCGACAGTCGATGCCACCTTC. Translating it yields CASSQDMRPTVDATF. V usage is TRBV4-1 and J usage is TRBJ1-2; weak D call: TRBD1 (5 bases). The V gene's germline CDR1 is MGHRA and CDR2 YSYEKL. The CDR3 runs to 15 residues. Trimming removed 0 bases at V and 13 bases at J, with 21 bases between.

The chain combines TRBV20-1 with TRBJ2-3, with D possibly matching TRBD2 (6 bases). V shed 6 bases and J shed 5 bases, with 18 bases lying between them. Germline V lookup: CDR1 DFQATT, CDR2 SNEGSKA (reference sequence). The CDR3 extends over 14 amino acids. This chain's CDR3 is CSAPVPGLLDTQYF. CDR3 DNA sequence: TGCAGTGCCCCGGTCCCGGGACTGTTAGATACGCAGTATTTT.

The V call is TRBV21-1, the J call TRBJ2-3. TRBV21-1 is deemed a pseudogene. CDR3 length equals 15 residues. The CDR3 bases are TGTGCCAGCAGCAAAGCTGGACCTAGCACAGATACGCAGTATTTT. This translates into CASSKAGPSTDTQYF.